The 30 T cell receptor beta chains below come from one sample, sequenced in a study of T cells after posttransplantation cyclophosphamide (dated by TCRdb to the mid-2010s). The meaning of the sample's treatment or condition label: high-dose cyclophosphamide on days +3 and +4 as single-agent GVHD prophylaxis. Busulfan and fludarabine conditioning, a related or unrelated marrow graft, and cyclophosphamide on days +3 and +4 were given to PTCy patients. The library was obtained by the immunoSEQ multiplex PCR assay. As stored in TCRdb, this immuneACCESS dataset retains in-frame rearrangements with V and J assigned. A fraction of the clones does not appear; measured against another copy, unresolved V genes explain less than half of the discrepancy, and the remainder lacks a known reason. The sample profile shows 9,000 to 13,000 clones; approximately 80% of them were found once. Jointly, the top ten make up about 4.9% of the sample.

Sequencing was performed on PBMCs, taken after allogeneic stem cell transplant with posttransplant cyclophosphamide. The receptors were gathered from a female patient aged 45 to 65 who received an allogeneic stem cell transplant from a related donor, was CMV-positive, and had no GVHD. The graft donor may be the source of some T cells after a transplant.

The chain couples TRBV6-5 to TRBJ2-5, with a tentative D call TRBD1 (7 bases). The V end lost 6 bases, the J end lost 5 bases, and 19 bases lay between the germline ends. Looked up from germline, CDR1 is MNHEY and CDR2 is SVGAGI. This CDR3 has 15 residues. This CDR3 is CASRTSGGGGETQYF. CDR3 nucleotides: TGTGCCAGCAGAACCTCAGGGGGTGGAGGGGAGACCCAGTACTTC.

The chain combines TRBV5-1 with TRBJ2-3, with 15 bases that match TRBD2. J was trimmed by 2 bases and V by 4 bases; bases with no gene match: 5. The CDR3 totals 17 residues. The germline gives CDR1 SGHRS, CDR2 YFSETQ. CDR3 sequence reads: CASSPGTSGGYTDTQYF. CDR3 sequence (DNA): TGCGCCAGCAGCCCAGGGACTAGCGGGGGGTACACAGATACGCAGTATTTT.

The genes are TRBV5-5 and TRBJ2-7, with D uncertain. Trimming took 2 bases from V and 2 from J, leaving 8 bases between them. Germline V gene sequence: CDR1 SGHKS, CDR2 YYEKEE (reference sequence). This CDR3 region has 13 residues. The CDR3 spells CASSFTPTYEQYF. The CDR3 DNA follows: TGTGCCAGCAGCTTTACCCCTACCTACGAGCAGTACTTC. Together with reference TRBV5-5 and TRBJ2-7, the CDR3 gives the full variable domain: DAGVTQSPTHLIKTRGQQVTLRCSPISGHKSVSWYQQVLGQGPQFIFQYYEKEERGRGNFPDRFSARQFPNYSSELNVNALLLGDSALYLCASSFTPTYEQYFGPGTRLTVT.

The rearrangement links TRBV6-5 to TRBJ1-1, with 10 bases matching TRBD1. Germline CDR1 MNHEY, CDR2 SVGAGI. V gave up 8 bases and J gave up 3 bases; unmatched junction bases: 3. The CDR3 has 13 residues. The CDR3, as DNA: TGTGCCAGCGGGACAGGGGCTTACACTGAAGCTTTCTTT. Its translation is CASGTGAYTEAFF.

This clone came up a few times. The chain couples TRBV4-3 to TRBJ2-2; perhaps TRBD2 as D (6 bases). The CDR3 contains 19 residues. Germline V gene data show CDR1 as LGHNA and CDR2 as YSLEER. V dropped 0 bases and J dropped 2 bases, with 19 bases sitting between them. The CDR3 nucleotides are TGCGCCAGCAGCCAAGATACCATAGGCGGGGCGGTAAACACCGGGGAGCTGTTTTTT. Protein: CASSQDTIGGAVNTGELFF.

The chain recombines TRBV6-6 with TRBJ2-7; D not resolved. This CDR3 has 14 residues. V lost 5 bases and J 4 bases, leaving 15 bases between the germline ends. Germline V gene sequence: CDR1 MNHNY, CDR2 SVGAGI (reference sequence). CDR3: CASSPPPRAYEQYF. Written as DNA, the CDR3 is TGTGCCAGCAGTCCACCGCCCAGAGCGTACGAGCAGTACTTC.

CDR3 in DNA: TGTGCCAGCAGCCAAGTTCTAGTTGAGAAGACCCAGTACTTC. It codes for CASSQVLVEKTQYF. V is TRBV4-2 and J is TRBJ2-5, with no clear D. This CDR3 has 14 amino acids. Germline V gene data show CDR1 as LGHNA and CDR2 as YNFKEQ. Trimming cost V 1 base and J 6 bases, with 12 bases left between them.

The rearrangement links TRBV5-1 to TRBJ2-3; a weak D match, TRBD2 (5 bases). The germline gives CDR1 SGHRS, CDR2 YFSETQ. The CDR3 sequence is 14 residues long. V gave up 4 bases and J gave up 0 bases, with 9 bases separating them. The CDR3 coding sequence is TGCGCCAGCAGCCGGAGGACTAGCACAGATACGCAGTATTTT. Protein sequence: CASSRRTSTDTQYF.

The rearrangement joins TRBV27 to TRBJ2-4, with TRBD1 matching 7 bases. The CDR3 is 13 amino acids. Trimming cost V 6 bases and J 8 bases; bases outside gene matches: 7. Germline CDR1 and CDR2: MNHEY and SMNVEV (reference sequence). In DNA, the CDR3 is TGTGCCAGCAGGGTGACAGGGTCGGACATTCAGTACTTC. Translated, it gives CASRVTGSDIQYF.

This CDR3 is CASSRLDRDNSPLHF. DNA for the CDR3: TGTGCCAGCAGCAGACTGGACAGGGACAATTCACCCCTCCACTTT. J is TRBJ1-6 and V is TRBV28, with TRBD1 matching 8 bases. From germline, CDR1 is MDHEN and CDR2 SYDVKM. Unmatched junction bases numbered 8, after V lost 6 bases and J lost 7 bases. The CDR3 is 15 residues long. Drawing the rest from reference TRBV28 and TRBJ1-6, the complete variable domain is DVKVTQSSRYLVKRTGEKVFLECVQDMDHENMFWYRQDPGLGLRLIYFSYDVKMKEKGDIPEGYSVSREKKERFSLILESASTNQTSMYLCASSRLDRDNSPLHFGNGTRLTVT.

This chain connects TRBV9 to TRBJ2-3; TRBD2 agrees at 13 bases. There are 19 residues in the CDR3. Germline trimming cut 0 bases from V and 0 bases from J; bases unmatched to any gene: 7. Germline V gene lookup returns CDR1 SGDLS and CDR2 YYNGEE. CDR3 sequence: CASSVVGTSGKYSTDTQYF. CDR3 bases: TGTGCCAGCAGCGTAGTAGGGACTAGCGGGAAGTATAGCACAGATACGCAGTATTTT. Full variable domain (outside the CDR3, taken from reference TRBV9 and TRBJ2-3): DSGVTQTPKHLITATGQRVTLRCSPRSGDLSVYWYQQSLDQGLQFLIQYYNGEERAKGNILERFSAQQFPDLHSELNLSSLELGDSALYFCASSVVGTSGKYSTDTQYFGPGTRLTVL.

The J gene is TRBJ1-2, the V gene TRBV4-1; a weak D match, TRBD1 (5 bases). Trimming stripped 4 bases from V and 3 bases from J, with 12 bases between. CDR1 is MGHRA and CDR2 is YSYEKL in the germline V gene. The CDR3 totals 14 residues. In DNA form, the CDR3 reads TGCGCCAGCAGCCCGGCTTCGGGGGACTATGGCTACACCTTC. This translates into CASSPASGDYGYTF.

The CDR3 nucleotides are TGCGCCAGCAGCTTGGTAGGAGACGCCACAGATACGCAGTATTTT. Protein product: CASSLVGDATDTQYF. The chain has TRBV5-1 and TRBJ2-3, with D unresolved. The CDR3 totals 15 residues. V was pared by 0 bases and J by 2 bases, with 10 bases between. The germline V gene encodes CDR1 SGHRS and CDR2 YFSETQ.

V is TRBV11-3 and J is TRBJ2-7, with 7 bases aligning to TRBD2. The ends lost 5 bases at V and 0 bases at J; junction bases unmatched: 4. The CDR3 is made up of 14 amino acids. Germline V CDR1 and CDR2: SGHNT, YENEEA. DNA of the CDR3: TGTGCCAGCAGCGAACGCGGGGGCTCCTACGAGCAGTACTTC. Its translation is CASSERGGSYEQYF.

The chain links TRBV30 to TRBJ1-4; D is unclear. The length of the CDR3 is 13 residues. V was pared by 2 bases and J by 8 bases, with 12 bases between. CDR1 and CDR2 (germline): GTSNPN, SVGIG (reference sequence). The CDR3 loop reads CAWSNGVGEKLFF. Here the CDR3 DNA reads TGTGCCTGGAGTAACGGGGTTGGAGAAAAACTGTTTTTT. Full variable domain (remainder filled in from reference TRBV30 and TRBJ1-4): SQTIHQWPATLVQPVGSPLSLECTVEGTSNPNLYWYRQAAGRGLQLLFYSVGIGQISSEVPQNLSASRPQDRQFILSSKKLLLSDSGFYLCAWSNGVGEKLFFGSGTQLSVL.

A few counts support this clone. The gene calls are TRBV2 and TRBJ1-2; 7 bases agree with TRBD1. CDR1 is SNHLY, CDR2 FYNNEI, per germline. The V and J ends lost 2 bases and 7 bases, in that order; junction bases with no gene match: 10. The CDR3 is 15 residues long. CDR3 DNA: TGTGCCAGCAGTGAAAGAGGGGGCGTGAGTGCTGGCTACACCTTC. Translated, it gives CASSERGGVSAGYTF.

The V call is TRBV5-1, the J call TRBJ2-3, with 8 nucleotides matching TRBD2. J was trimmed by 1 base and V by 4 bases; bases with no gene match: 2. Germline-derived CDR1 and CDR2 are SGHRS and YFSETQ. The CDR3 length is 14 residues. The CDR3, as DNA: TGCGCCAGCAGCATTAGCGGGGGCACAGATACGCAGTATTTT. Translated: CASSISGGTDTQYF.

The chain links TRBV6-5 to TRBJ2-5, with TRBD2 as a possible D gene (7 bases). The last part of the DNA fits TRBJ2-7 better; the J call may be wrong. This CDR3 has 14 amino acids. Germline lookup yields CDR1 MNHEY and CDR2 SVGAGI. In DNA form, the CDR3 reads TGTGCCAGCAGTCGGGGGGCCTGGGCCGGCGAGCAGTACTTC. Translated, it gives CASSRGAWAGEQYF.

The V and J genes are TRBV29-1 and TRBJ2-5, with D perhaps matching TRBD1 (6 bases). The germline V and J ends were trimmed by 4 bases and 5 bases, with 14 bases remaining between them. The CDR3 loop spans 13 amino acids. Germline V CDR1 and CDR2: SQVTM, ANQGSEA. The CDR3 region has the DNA TGCAGCGTTGGCAACAGGGCGGAGGAGACCCAGTACTTC. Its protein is CSVGNRAEETQYF.

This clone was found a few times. The CDR3: CASSINTGSGEAFF. The CDR3 DNA is TGTGCCAGCAGCATAAATACAGGGTCCGGTGAAGCTTTCTTT. J is TRBJ1-1 and V is TRBV11-3; D may be TRBD1 (6 bases). V lost 5 bases and J 7 bases, leaving 17 bases between the germline ends. The germline V gene has CDR1 SGHNT and CDR2 YENEEA. The CDR3 is made up of 14 amino acids.

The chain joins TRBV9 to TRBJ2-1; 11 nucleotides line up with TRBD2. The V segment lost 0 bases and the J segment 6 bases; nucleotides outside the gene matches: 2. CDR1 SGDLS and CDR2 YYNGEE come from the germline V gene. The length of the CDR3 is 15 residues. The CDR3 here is CASSVVSGGANEQFF. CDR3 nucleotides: TGTGCCAGCAGCGTAGTTAGCGGGGGGGCCAATGAGCAGTTCTTC.

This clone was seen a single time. The CDR3 DNA reads as TGTGCCAGCAGCTTAGAACAGGGGGGGCAGTACTTC. Its translation: CASSLEQGGQYF. This chain links TRBV11-2 with TRBJ2-7, with TRBD1 matching over 8 bases. Trimming at V came to 0 bases and at J to 9 bases, leaving 1 base not matched to a gene. CDR1 and CDR2 (germline): SGHAT, FQNNGV. This CDR3 spans 12 amino acids.

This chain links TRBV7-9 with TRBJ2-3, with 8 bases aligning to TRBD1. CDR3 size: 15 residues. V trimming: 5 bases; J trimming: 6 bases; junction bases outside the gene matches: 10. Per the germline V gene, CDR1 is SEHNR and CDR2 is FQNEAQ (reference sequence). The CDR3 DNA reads TGTGCCAGCAGCACGACAGGGGCCCTCGGGGATACGCAGTATTTT. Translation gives CASSTTGALGDTQYF.

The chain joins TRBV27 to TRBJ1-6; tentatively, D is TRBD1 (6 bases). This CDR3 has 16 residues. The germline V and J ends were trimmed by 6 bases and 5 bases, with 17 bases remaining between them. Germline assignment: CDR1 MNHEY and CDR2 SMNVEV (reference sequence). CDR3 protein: CASSRTPWTDNSPLHF. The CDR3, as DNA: TGTGCCAGCAGCCGTACCCCGTGGACAGATAATTCACCCCTCCACTTT.

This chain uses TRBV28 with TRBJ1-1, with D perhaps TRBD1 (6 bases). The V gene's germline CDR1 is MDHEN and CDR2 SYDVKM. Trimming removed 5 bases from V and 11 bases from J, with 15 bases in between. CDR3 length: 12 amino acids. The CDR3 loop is CASSRRGMAAFF. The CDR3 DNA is TGTGCCAGCAGTCGAAGGGGGATGGCGGCTTTCTTT.

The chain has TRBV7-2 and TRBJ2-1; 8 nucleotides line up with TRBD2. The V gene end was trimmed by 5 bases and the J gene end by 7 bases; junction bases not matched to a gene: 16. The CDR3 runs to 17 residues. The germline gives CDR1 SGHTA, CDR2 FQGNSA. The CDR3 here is CASSVQPRGGFGNEQFF. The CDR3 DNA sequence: TGTGCCAGCAGCGTACAGCCTCGGGGGGGCTTTGGAAATGAGCAGTTCTTC.

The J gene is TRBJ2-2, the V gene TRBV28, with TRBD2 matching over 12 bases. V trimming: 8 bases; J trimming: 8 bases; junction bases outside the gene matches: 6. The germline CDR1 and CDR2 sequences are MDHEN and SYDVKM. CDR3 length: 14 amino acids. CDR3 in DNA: TGTGCCAGCGAAGCTAGCGGGGGGGTAGGGGAGCTGTTTTTT. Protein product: CASEASGGVGELFF. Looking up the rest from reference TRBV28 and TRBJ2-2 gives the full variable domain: DVKVTQSSRYLVKRTGEKVFLECVQDMDHENMFWYRQDPGLGLRLIYFSYDVKMKEKGDIPEGYSVSREKKERFSLILESASTNQTSMYLCASEASGGVGELFFGEGSRLTVL.

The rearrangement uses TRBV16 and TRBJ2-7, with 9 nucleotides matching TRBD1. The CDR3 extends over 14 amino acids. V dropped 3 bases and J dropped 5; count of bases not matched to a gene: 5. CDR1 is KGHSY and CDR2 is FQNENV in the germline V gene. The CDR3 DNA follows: TGTGCCAGCAGCCACCTGGACAGGGGCAACGAGCAGTACTTC. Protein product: CASSHLDRGNEQYF.

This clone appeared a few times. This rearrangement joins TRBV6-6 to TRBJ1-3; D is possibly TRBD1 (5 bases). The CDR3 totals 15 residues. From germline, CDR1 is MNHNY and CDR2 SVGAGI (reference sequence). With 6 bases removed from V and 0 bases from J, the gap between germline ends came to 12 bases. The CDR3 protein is CASRFGQDSGNTIYF. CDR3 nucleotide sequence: TGTGCCAGCAGATTCGGACAAGACTCTGGAAACACCATATATTTT.

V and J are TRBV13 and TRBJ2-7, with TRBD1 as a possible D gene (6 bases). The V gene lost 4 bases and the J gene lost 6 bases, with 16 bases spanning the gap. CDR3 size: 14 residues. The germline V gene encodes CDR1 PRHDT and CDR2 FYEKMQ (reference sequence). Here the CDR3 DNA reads TGTGCCAGCAGCTCTGTTACAGGGTTGTCCGAGCAGTACTTC. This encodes CASSSVTGLSEQYF.